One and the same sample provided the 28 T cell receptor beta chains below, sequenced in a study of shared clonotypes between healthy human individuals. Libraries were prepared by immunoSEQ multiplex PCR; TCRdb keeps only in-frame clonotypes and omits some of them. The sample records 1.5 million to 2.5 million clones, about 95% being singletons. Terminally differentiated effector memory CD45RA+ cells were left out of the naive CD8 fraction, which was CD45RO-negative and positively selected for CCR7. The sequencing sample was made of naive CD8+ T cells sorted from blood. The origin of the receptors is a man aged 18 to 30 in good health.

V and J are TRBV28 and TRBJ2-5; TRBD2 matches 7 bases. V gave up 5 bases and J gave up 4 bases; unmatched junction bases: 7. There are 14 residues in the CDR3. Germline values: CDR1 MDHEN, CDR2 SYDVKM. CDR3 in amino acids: CASSLGLVGETQYF. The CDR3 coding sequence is TGTGCCAGCAGTCTCGGACTAGTCGGAGAGACCCAGTACTTC.

CDR3 in DNA: TGTGCCAGTAGTACTGAGGACTCCTCATTCTCCTACGAGCAGTACTTC. This sequence encodes CASSTEDSSFSYEQYF. The V and J genes are TRBV19 and TRBJ2-7; maybe TRBD2 (5 bases). Germline CDR1 LNHDA, CDR2 SQIVND (reference sequence). This CDR3 is built from 16 residues. Trimming took 4 bases from V and 0 from J, leaving 16 bases between them.

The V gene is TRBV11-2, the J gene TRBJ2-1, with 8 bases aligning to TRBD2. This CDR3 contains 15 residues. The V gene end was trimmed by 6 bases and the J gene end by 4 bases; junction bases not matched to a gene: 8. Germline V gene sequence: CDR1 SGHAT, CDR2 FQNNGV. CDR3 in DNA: TGTGCCAGCAGTGGACCGGGGACTAGTTACAATGAGCAGTTCTTC. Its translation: CASSGPGTSYNEQFF.

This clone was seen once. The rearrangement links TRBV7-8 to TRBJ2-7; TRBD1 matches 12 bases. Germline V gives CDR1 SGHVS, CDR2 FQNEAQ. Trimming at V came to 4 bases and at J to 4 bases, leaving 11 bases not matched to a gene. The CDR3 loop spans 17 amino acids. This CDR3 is CASSSEVAGQGAYEQYF. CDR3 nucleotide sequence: TGTGCCAGCAGCTCCGAGGTGGCGGGACAGGGGGCTTACGAGCAGTACTTC.

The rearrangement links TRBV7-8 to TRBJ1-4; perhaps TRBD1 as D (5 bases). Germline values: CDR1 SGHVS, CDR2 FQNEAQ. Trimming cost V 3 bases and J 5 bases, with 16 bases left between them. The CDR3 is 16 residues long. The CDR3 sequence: CASSFTTGTLNEKLFF. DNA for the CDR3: TGTGCCAGCAGCTTCACCACCGGGACTTTGAATGAAAAACTGTTTTTT.

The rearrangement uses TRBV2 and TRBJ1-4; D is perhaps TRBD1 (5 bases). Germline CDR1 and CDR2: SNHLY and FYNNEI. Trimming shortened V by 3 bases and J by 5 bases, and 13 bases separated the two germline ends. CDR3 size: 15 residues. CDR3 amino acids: CASSDLGEGNEKLFF. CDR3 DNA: TGTGCCAGCAGTGACTTAGGGGAGGGAAATGAAAAACTGTTTTTT.

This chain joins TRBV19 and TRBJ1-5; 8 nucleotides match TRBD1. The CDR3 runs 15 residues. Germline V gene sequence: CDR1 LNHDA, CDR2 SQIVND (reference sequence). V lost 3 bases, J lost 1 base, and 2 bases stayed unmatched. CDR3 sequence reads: CASSMDRESNQPQHF. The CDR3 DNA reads TGTGCCAGTAGTATGGACAGGGAAAGCAATCAGCCCCAGCATTTT.

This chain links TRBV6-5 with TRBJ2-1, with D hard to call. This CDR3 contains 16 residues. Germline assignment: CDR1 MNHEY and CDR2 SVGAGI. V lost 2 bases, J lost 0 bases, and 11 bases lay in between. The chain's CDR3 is CASSYTVTSSYNEQFF. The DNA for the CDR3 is TGTGCCAGCAGTTACACGGTGACGAGCTCCTACAATGAGCAGTTCTTC.

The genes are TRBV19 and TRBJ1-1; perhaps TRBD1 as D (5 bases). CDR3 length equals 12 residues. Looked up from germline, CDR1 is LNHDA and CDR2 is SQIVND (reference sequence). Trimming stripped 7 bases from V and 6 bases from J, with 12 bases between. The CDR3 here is CASIRGEAEAFF. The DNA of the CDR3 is TGTGCCAGTATCCGGGGGGAGGCTGAAGCTTTCTTT. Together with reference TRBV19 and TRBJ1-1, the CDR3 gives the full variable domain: DGGITQSPKYLFRKEGQNVTLSCEQNLNHDAMYWYRQDPGQGLRLIYYSQIVNDFQKGDIAEGYSVSREKKESFPLTVTSAQKNPTAFYLCASIRGEAEAFFGQGTRLTVV.

This CDR3 is CASSVVARTSTDTQYF. The DNA of the CDR3 is TGTGCCAGCAGCGTAGTAGCGCGAACTAGCACAGATACGCAGTATTTT. J is TRBJ2-3 and V is TRBV9; TRBD2 might be the D (5 bases). Germline V CDR1 and CDR2: SGDLS, YYNGEE. The CDR3 loop spans 16 amino acids. With 0 bases removed from V and 0 bases from J, the gap between germline ends came to 11 bases.

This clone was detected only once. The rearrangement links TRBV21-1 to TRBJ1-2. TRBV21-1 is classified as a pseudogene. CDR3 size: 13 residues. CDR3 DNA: TGTGCCAGCAGCAAAGGGGGGGGCTATGGCTACACCTTC. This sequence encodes CASSKGGGYGYTF.

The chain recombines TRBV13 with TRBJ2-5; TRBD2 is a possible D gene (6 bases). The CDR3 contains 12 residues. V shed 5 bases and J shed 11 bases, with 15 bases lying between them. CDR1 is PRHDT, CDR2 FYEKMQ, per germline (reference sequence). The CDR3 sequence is CASSPPAEGQYF. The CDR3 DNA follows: TGTGCCAGCAGCCCCCCAGCGGAGGGTCAGTACTTC.

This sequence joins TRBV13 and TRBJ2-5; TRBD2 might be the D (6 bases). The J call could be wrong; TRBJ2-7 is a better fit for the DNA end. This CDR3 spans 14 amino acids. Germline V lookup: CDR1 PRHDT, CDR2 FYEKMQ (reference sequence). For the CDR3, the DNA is TGTGCCAGCAGCCCGGGACTCCCTCACTACGAGCAGTACTTC. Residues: CASSPGLPHYEQYF.

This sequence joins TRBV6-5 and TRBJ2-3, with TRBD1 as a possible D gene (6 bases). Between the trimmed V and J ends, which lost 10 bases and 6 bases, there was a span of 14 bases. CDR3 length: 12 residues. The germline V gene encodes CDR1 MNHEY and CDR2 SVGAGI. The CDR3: CAITGPRDTQYF. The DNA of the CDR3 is TGTGCCATCACAGGGCCAAGGGATACGCAGTATTTT.

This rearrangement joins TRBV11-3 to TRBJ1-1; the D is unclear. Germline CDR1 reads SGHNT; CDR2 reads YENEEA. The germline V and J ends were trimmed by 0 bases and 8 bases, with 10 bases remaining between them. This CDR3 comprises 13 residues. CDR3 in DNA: TGTGCCAGCAGCTTAGATGGCGGCGGGGAAGCTTTCTTT. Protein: CASSLDGGGEAFF.

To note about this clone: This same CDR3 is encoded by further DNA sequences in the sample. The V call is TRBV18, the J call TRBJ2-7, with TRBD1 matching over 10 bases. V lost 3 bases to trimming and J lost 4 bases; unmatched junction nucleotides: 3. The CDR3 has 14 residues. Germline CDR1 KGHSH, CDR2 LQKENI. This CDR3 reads CASSPGQGDYEQYF. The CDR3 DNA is TGTGCCAGCTCACCCGGACAGGGGGATTACGAGCAGTACTTC.

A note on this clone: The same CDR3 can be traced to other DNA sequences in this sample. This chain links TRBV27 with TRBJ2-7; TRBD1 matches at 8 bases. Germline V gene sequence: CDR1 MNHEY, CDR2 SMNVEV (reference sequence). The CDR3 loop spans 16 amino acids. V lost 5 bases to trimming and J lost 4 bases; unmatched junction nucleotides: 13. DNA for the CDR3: TGTGCCAGCAGTCCATCCCCCGGGACAGGCTTATACGAGCAGTACTTC. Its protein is CASSPSPGTGLYEQYF.

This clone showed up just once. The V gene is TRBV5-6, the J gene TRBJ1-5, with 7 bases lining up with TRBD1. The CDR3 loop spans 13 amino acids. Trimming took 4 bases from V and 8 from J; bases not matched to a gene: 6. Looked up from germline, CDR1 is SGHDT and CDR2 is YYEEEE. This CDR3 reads CASSIGGLEPQHF. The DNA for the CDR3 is TGTGCCAGCAGCATAGGGGGCCTAGAGCCCCAGCATTTT.

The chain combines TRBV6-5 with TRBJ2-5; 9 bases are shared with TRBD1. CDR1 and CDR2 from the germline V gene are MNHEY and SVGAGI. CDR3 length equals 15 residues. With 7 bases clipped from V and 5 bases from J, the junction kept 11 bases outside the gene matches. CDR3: CASTETGGSLETQYF. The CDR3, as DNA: TGTGCCAGCACCGAGACAGGGGGAAGTTTGGAGACCCAGTACTTC.

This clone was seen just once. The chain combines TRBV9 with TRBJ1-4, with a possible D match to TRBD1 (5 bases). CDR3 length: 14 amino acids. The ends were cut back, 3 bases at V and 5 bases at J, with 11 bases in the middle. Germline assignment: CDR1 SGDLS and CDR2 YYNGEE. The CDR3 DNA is TGTGCCAGCAGCGGTGCAGGGCAGAATGAAAAACTGTTTTTT. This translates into CASSGAGQNEKLFF.

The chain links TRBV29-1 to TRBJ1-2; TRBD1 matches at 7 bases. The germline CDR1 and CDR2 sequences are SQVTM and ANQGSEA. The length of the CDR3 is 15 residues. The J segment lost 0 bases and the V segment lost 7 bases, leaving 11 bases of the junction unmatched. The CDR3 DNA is TGCAGCGGCGTGACAGGGATCGGTTCTAACTATGGCTACACCTTC. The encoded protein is CSGVTGIGSNYGYTF.

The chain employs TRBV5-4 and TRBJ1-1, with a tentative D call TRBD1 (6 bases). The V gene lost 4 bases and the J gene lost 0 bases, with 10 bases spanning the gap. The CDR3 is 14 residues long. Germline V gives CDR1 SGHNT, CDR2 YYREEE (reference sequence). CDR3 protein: CASSRTVMNTEAFF. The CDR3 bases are TGTGCCAGCAGCAGGACAGTTATGAACACTGAAGCTTTCTTT. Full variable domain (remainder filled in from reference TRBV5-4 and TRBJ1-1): ETGVTQSPTHLIKTRGQQVTLRCSSQSGHNTVSWYQQALGQGPQFIFQYYREEENGRGNFPPRFSGLQFPNYSSELNVNALELDDSALYLCASSRTVMNTEAFFGQGTRLTVV.

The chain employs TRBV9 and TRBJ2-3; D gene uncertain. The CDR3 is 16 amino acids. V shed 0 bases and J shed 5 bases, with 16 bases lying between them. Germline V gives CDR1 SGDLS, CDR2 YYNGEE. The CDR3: CASSVEGRVDKDTQYF. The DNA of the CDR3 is TGTGCCAGCAGCGTAGAGGGTAGGGTTGATAAAGATACGCAGTATTTT.

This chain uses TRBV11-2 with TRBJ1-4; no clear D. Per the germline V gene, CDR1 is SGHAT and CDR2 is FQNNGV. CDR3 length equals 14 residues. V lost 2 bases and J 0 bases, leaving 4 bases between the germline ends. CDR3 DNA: TGTGCCAGCAGCTTAACACCAACTAATGAAAAACTGTTTTTT. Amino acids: CASSLTPTNEKLFF.

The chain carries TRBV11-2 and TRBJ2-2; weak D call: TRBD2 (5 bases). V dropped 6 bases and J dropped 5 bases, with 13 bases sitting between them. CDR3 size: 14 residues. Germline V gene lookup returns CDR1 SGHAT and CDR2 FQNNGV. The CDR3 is CASRDAGETGELFF. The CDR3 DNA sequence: TGTGCCAGCAGAGACGCGGGTGAGACCGGGGAGCTGTTTTTT.

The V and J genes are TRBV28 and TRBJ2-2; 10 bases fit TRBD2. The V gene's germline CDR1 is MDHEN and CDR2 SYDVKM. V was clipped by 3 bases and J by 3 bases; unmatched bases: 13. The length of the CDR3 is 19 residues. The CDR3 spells CASSLSGGVLEIDTGELFF. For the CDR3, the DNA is TGTGCCAGCAGTTTGAGCGGGGGGGTGTTAGAGATTGACACCGGGGAGCTGTTTTTT. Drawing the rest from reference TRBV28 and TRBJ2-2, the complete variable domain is DVKVTQSSRYLVKRTGEKVFLECVQDMDHENMFWYRQDPGLGLRLIYFSYDVKMKEKGDIPEGYSVSREKKERFSLILESASTNQTSMYLCASSLSGGVLEIDTGELFFGEGSRLTVL.

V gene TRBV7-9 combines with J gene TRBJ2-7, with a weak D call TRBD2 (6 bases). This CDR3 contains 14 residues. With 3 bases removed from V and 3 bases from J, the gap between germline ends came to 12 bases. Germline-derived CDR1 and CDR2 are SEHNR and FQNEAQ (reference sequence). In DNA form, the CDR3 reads TGTGCCAGCAGCTTTGGCGCGGGGAACTACGAGCAGTACTTC. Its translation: CASSFGAGNYEQYF. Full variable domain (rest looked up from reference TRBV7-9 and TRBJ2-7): DTGVSQNPRHKITKRGQNVTFRCDPISEHNRLYWYRQTLGQGPEFLTYFQNEAQLEKSRLLSDRFSAERPKGSFSTLEIQRTEQGDSAMYLCASSFGAGNYEQYFGPGTRLTVT.

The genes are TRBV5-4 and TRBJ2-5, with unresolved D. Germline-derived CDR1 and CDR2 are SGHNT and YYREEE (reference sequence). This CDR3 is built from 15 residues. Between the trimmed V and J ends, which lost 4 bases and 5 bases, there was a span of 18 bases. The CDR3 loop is CASSPRTTLEETQYF. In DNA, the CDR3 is TGTGCCAGCAGCCCCCGCACAACACTGGAGGAGACCCAGTACTTC. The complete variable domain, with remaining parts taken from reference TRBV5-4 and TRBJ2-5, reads ETGVTQSPTHLIKTRGQQVTLRCSSQSGHNTVSWYQQALGQGPQFIFQYYREEENGRGNFPPRFSGLQFPNYSSELNVNALELDDSALYLCASSPRTTLEETQYFGPGTRLLVL.